The 2 T cell receptor beta chains presented below share a single source sample, sequenced in a study of OX40 agonist ivuxolimab in advanced cancers. The table came from immunoSEQ multiplex PCR; TCRdb's copy has only in-frame clones and leaves some out. The repertoire includes 15,000 to 20,000 clones, about 82% of them detected once, and 20% to 30% sits in the top ten. The sample here was CD4+ or CD8+ T cells sorted from blood, taken in a trial of the OX40 agonist ivuxolimab. The receptors were sampled from an adult with an advanced solid tumor such as melanoma, head and neck, liver or kidney cancer.

The chain employs TRBV11-3 and TRBJ2-1; a possible D gene is TRBD2 (5 bases). The CDR3 runs 14 residues. CDR1 is SGHNT, CDR2 YENEEA, per germline. The V gene lost 5 bases and the J gene lost 7 bases, with 15 bases spanning the gap. The CDR3 DNA follows: TGTGCCAGCAGCCCCCACTCTACGGGGAATGAGCAGTTCTTC. Translated: CASSPHSTGNEQFF.

This chain uses TRBV5-4 with TRBJ1-1; D remains unclear. The CDR3 sequence is 12 residues long. V lost 4 bases to trimming and J lost 4 bases, with 8 bases between them. Germline V gene data show CDR1 as SGHNT and CDR2 as YYREEE (reference sequence). The DNA of the CDR3 is TGTGCCAGCAGCGTTTACTTCACTGAAGCTTTCTTT. Translated, it gives CASSVYFTEAFF.